Shown below are 13 T cell receptor beta chains from a single sample sequenced in a study of blood T cell repertoires in COVID-19. Method: immunoSEQ multiplex PCR; TCRdb's copy keeps in-frame clones and lacks some. The table includes about 140,000 clones, 78% detected once. The sequenced sample was PBMCs or T cells enriched from blood (not recorded which). These receptors all stem from a woman between 45 and 60 years old who had recovered from COVID-19.

The V gene is TRBV7-2, the J gene TRBJ1-5, with 8 positions matching TRBD1. This CDR3 comprises 15 residues. Germline CDR1 is SGHTA and CDR2 is FQGNSA. The J segment lost 7 bases and the V segment lost 4 bases, leaving 9 bases of the junction unmatched. The CDR3 sequence: CASSSFQGAEQPQHF. CDR3 DNA sequence: TGTGCCAGCAGCTCCTTCCAGGGGGCTGAACAGCCCCAGCATTTT. The full variable domain, completed using reference TRBV7-2 and TRBJ1-5, is GAGVSQSPSNKVTEKGKDVELRCDPISGHTALYWYRQSLGQGLEFLIYFQGNSAPDKSGLPSDRFSAERTGGSVSTLTIQRTQQEDSAVYLCASSSFQGAEQPQHFGDGTRLSIL.

This clone was counted a few times. The chain is built from TRBV18 and TRBJ1-1; D remains ambiguous. This CDR3 region has 13 residues. CDR1 is KGHSH, CDR2 LQKENI, per germline. V was pared by 5 bases and J by 7 bases, with 14 bases between. The CDR3 sequence: CASSGTEGIEAFF. CDR3 nucleotides: TGTGCCAGCTCAGGAACGGAGGGTATTGAAGCTTTCTTT.

Here the CDR3 reads CSVGQTNYGYTF. CDR3 bases: TGCAGCGTCGGACAGACCAACTATGGCTACACCTTC. The chain is built from TRBV29-1 and TRBJ1-2; a weak D match, TRBD1 (6 bases). CDR3 length: 12 residues. CDR1 is SQVTM and CDR2 is ANQGSEA in the germline V gene. V gave up 6 bases and J gave up 2 bases, with 10 bases separating them.

This sequence joins TRBV5-5 and TRBJ1-3; D might be TRBD1 (5 bases). The V gene's germline CDR1 is SGHKS and CDR2 YYEKEE (reference sequence). The ends were cut back, 0 bases at V and 2 bases at J, with 6 bases in the middle. The CDR3 is 14 residues long. In DNA, the CDR3 is TGTGCCAGCAGCTTGGTAGGGGCTGGAAACACCATATATTTT. Residues: CASSLVGAGNTIYF.

CDR3 protein: CASSSAGQGNEKLFF. The CDR3 DNA reads TGTGCCAGCAGTTCCGCGGGACAGGGCAATGAAAAACTGTTTTTT. The V and J genes are TRBV28 and TRBJ1-4, with TRBD1 identical over 9 bases. CDR3 size: 15 residues. CDR1 and CDR2 from the germline V gene are MDHEN and SYDVKM. Unmatched junction bases numbered 5, after V lost 4 bases and J lost 5 bases.

CDR3 residues: CASSQSRQVSGLYF. The CDR3 DNA is TGCGCCAGCAGTCAATCCCGACAGGTTAGTGGCCTGTACTTC. The chain recombines TRBV23-1 with TRBJ2-7; TRBD1 is a possible D gene (6 bases). TRBV23-1 carries the ORF label, with uncertain function. Deletions cut 0 bases from V and 12 bases from J, with 18 bases between. The CDR3 spans 14 residues.

The rearrangement joins TRBV5-1 to TRBJ1-6, with unresolved D. CDR1 SGHRS and CDR2 YFSETQ come from the germline V gene. The germline V and J ends were trimmed by 0 bases and 10 bases, with 8 bases remaining between them. CDR3 length: 13 residues. Here the CDR3 DNA reads TGCGCCAGCAGCTTGGACAGTGAGTCACCCCTCCACTTT. Its translation: CASSLDSESPLHF.

The V and J genes are TRBV2 and TRBJ1-2; maybe TRBD1 (6 bases). Germline CDR1 is SNHLY and CDR2 is FYNNEI. CDR3 length: 14 residues. Trimming removed 7 bases at V and 1 base at J, with 13 bases between. CDR3 bases: TGTGCCAGCATCAGGACAGCATATAACTATGGCTACACCTTC. This sequence encodes CASIRTAYNYGYTF.

The chain employs TRBV7-2 and TRBJ2-7; 9 bases line up with TRBD2. With V trimmed by 5 bases and J by 6 bases, 17 bases remained unmatched. This CDR3 is 17 amino acids long. Germline V gene data show CDR1 as SGHTA and CDR2 as FQGNSA. The CDR3 nucleotides are TGTGCCAGCAGCCCGCTCCTCGGTAGCGGGAGCTACCCCGAGCAGTACTTC. This codes for CASSPLLGSGSYPEQYF.

This chain joins TRBV19 and TRBJ2-2; D may be TRBD1 (6 bases). Between the trimmed V and J ends, which lost 5 bases and 8 bases, there was a span of 18 bases. CDR3 size: 15 residues. Germline assignment: CDR1 LNHDA and CDR2 SQIVND (reference sequence). CDR3 DNA: TGTGCCAGTAGTCTCCCTAACAGGGTTGCAGGGGAGCTGTTTTTT. This encodes CASSLPNRVAGELFF.

This clone was seen a single time. This chain connects TRBV4-2 to TRBJ1-5; D is possibly TRBD1 (6 bases). The CDR3 has 16 residues. The V gene's germline CDR1 is LGHNA and CDR2 YNFKEQ. V lost 3 bases and J 6 bases, leaving 18 bases between the germline ends. The CDR3 coding sequence is TGTGCCAGCAGCCAGGCGCATGAGAGGGGGGGTCAGCCCCAGCATTTT. Protein: CASSQAHERGGQPQHF.

This chain's CDR3 is CASSLLPGGASTEAFF. CDR3 DNA: TGCGCCAGCAGCTTGTTACCAGGGGGCGCTTCCACTGAAGCTTTCTTT. V gene TRBV5-1 combines with J gene TRBJ1-1; TRBD1 matches at 8 bases. From germline, CDR1 is SGHRS and CDR2 YFSETQ. V trimming: 1 base; J trimming: 4 bases; junction bases outside the gene matches: 9. The CDR3 covers 16 residues.

This chain connects TRBV9 to TRBJ1-6; a weak D match, TRBD1 (5 bases). Germline CDR1 reads SGDLS; CDR2 reads YYNGEE. V gave up 4 bases and J gave up 10 bases, with 12 bases separating them. The CDR3 is made up of 13 amino acids. The CDR3 DNA sequence: TGTGCCAGCAGCCCTGGGGGGAGCTCACCCCTCCACTTT. Translation: CASSPGGSSPLHF. The variable domain in full, with the rest retrieved from reference TRBV9 and TRBJ1-6, is DSGVTQTPKHLITATGQRVTLRCSPRSGDLSVYWYQQSLDQGLQFLIQYYNGEERAKGNILERFSAQQFPDLHSELNLSSLELGDSALYFCASSPGGSSPLHFGNGTRLTVT.